This T cell receptor beta chain derives from a study of cytomegalovirus exposure and HLA in healthy donors. The germline gives CDR1 LNHNV, CDR2 YYDKDF (reference sequence). The V and J ends lost 4 bases and 6 bases respectively, with 13 bases between them. The CDR3 totals 13 residues. Profiled with immunoSEQ multiplex PCR; TCRdb holds only in-frame clones, not every one. The sample shows some 56,000 clones, 93% of them seen only once. The sequencing input was PBMCs. The V call is TRBV15, the J call TRBJ2-7; no reliable D call. The receptor comes from a young woman in good health and CMV-seropositive. This CDR3 reads CATSKRQEGEQYF. As DNA, the CDR3 is TGTGCCACCAGCAAACGTCAGGAAGGCGAGCAGTACTTC.